One sample yielded the 17 T cell receptor beta chains listed below, sequenced in a study of T cell responses to AZD1222 COVID-19 vaccine. Sequenced by immunoSEQ multiplex PCR; TCRdb stores in-frame clones only, minus some. The sample contains over 100,000 clones, roughly 90% of which appear only once. This sample comprised peripheral blood, obtained on day 0 of AZD1222 vaccination. These TCRs come from an adult in good health.

The chain employs TRBV29-1 and TRBJ1-1; 10 bases are shared with TRBD1. Looked up from germline, CDR1 is SQVTM and CDR2 is ANQGSEA. The ends lost 4 bases at V and 1 base at J; junction bases unmatched: 9. This CDR3 comprises 16 residues. The DNA of the CDR3 is TGCAGCGTTGTATCAGGACAGGGGGTCAGGAACACTGAAGCTTTCTTT. Amino acids: CSVVSGQGVRNTEAFF.

The chain couples TRBV5-4 to TRBJ1-2; 9 nucleotides agree with TRBD1. Germline lookup yields CDR1 SGHNT and CDR2 YYREEE (reference sequence). With V trimmed by 5 bases and J by 4 bases, 15 bases remained unmatched. The CDR3 is 17 residues long. As DNA, the CDR3 is TGTGCCAGCAGTCTAAACCCGGGACAGGGCTATGGCTATGGCTACACCTTC. Encoded protein: CASSLNPGQGYGYGYTF.

V gene TRBV6-5 combines with J gene TRBJ1-2; 7 bases agree with TRBD1. The CDR3 is 15 amino acids. Per germline, CDR1 MNHEY and CDR2 SVGAGI. The trim removed 6 bases at V and 4 bases at J, leaving 11 bases unmatched. CDR3 region: CASRDLRQGPYGYTF. In nucleotides, the CDR3 is TGTGCCAGCAGAGATTTACGACAGGGCCCCTATGGCTACACCTTC.

The chain joins TRBV28 to TRBJ2-7; either TRBD1 or TRBD2 may fit D (5 bases each). The germline CDR1 and CDR2 sequences are MDHEN and SYDVKM. The CDR3 extends over 13 amino acids. Trimming left V 8 bases short and J 7 bases short, with 18 bases between. This chain's CDR3 is CASCPGPPLEQYF. CDR3 sequence (DNA): TGTGCCAGCTGCCCGGGGCCCCCCCTGGAGCAGTACTTC.

The rearrangement links TRBV4-1 to TRBJ2-7, with 11 positions matching TRBD1. The CDR3 extends over 13 amino acids. Germline-derived CDR1 and CDR2 are MGHRA and YSYEKL. V gave up 4 bases and J gave up 6 bases; unmatched junction bases: 2. CDR3 DNA: TGCGCCAGCAGCCGGACAGGGGGCAGCGAGCAGTACTTC. Translating gives CASSRTGGSEQYF.

The genes are TRBV6-6 and TRBJ1-1; no reliable D call. The CDR3 sequence is 14 residues long. V was pared by 5 bases and J by 1 base, with 11 bases between. The germline V gene encodes CDR1 MNHNY and CDR2 SVGAGI (reference sequence). The CDR3 here is CASSRETANTEAFF. The DNA for the CDR3 is TGTGCCAGCAGTCGTGAAACAGCGAACACTGAAGCTTTCTTT.

The rearrangement joins TRBV7-9 to TRBJ1-2, with D uncertain. Trimming left V 10 bases short and J 6 bases short, with 18 bases between. The CDR3 spans 13 residues. Germline-derived CDR1 and CDR2 are SEHNR and FQNEAQ (reference sequence). The CDR3 loop reads CATEFGSSHGYTF. CDR3 sequence (DNA): TGTGCCACCGAATTTGGGTCCAGTCATGGCTACACCTTC.

This clone was counted between two and nine times. The rearrangement uses TRBV6-2 or TRBV6-3 and TRBJ1-5; 8 positions agree with TRBD1. The CDR3 runs to 15 residues. CDR1 and CDR2 from the germline V gene are MNHEY and SVGEGT. V shed 2 bases and J 4 bases; nucleotides not matched to a gene: 4. CDR3 amino acids: CASSYRQGRNQPQHF. Here the CDR3 DNA reads TGTGCCAGCAGTTACCGACAGGGGAGGAATCAGCCCCAGCATTTT.

The gene calls are TRBV11-2 and TRBJ2-5; 7 positions match TRBD1. Germline loops: CDR1 SGHAT, CDR2 FQNNGV. J was trimmed by 2 bases and V by 5 bases; bases with no gene match: 11. There are 16 residues in the CDR3. The chain's CDR3 is CASSPLGSRGQETQYF. The CDR3 nucleotides read TGTGCCAGCAGCCCGTTGGGGTCCAGGGGGCAAGAGACCCAGTACTTC.

V usage is TRBV6-4 and J usage is TRBJ2-2; 10 bases are shared with TRBD1. The germline V gene encodes CDR1 MRHNA and CDR2 SNTAGT. J lost 0 bases, V lost 3 bases, and 4 bases had no gene match. The CDR3 runs to 17 residues. CDR3 in amino acids: CASSDFGQGANTGELFF. The CDR3 nucleotides read TGTGCCAGCAGTGATTTCGGACAGGGGGCGAACACCGGGGAGCTGTTTTTT.

The rearrangement links TRBV6-2 or TRBV6-3 to TRBJ2-2; tentatively, D is TRBD1 (6 bases). CDR3 length: 14 amino acids. The germline V and J ends were trimmed by 5 bases and 10 bases, with 17 bases remaining between them. The germline gives CDR1 MNHEY, CDR2 SVGEGT. CDR3 protein: CASSRLGGIEELFF. The CDR3 DNA sequence: TGTGCCAGCAGTAGGCTAGGGGGAATTGAGGAGCTGTTTTTT.

The chain uses TRBV24-1 and TRBJ1-5; D is perhaps TRBD1 (5 bases). Germline assignment: CDR1 KGHDR and CDR2 SFDVKD. There are 13 residues in the CDR3. The V gene lost 4 bases and the J gene lost 7 bases, with 10 bases spanning the gap. The DNA of the CDR3 is TGTGCCACCAGTGAGCCGGGACGACAGCCCCAGCATTTT. The encoded protein is CATSEPGRQPQHF.

The CDR3 DNA reads TGTGCCAGCAGAGGAAGCGGTGGTGAGCAGTTCTTC. It translates to CASRGSGGEQFF. The chain employs TRBV9 and TRBJ2-1; possibly TRBD2 for D (5 bases). The V and J ends lost 5 bases and 9 bases respectively, with 12 bases between them. Germline V gene data show CDR1 as SGDLS and CDR2 as YYNGEE. The CDR3 totals 12 residues.

The V and J genes are TRBV9 and TRBJ1-4, with TRBD1 matching over 10 bases. With V trimmed by 4 bases and J by 8 bases, 8 bases remained unmatched. This CDR3 spans 15 amino acids. The germline V gene has CDR1 SGDLS and CDR2 YYNGEE. The CDR3 nucleotides are TGTGCCAGCAGCTCGACAGGGGGCATTCGGGAAAAACTGTTTTTT. It yields the protein CASSSTGGIREKLFF.

The sample holds a few counts of this clone. The chain links TRBV28 to TRBJ1-5, with D unresolved. The V end was cut by 1 base, the J end by 0 bases, with 13 bases between. This CDR3 has 17 residues. Germline V gives CDR1 MDHEN, CDR2 SYDVKM. The CDR3 nucleotides are TGTGCCAGCAGTTTATCCAAGGGAGCATATAGCAATCAGCCCCAGCATTTT. Translated, it gives CASSLSKGAYSNQPQHF.

The chain couples TRBV15 to TRBJ1-3, with D possibly being TRBD1 (6 bases). Germline V gives CDR1 LNHNV, CDR2 YYDKDF (reference sequence). V was trimmed by 8 bases and J by 2 bases, leaving 13 bases between them. This CDR3 is built from 14 residues. CDR3 DNA sequence: TGTGCCACCCGGGTTGGGGGCACTGGAAACACCATATATTTT. Its protein is CATRVGGTGNTIYF.

This chain links TRBV7-9 with TRBJ1-5; no definite D call. Trimming shortened V by 3 bases and J by 5 bases, and 11 bases separated the two germline ends. Per germline, CDR1 SEHNR and CDR2 FQNEAQ (reference sequence). The length of the CDR3 is 14 residues. The CDR3 region has the DNA TGTGCCAGCAGCTTCGGAGGGTCGTATCAGCCCCAGCATTTT. The encoded protein is CASSFGGSYQPQHF.